A single sample gave rise to the 19 T cell receptor beta chains below, sequenced in a study of blood T cell repertoires in COVID-19. Repertoires were generated with immunoSEQ multiplex PCR, while TCRdb's copy carries only in-frame clones and drops some. In the table there are about 380,000 clones, 85% of which are singletons. The sequencing sample was made of peripheral blood. The source is a woman aged 18 to 35 with acute or convalescent COVID-19.

The chain employs TRBV9 and TRBJ2-3, with D tentatively TRBD2 (6 bases). The CDR3 is 14 amino acids. Trimming took 1 base from V and 6 from J, leaving 12 bases between them. Germline V gene data show CDR1 as SGDLS and CDR2 as YYNGEE. Here the CDR3 reads CASSVLAVQDTQYF. The CDR3 coding sequence is TGTGCCAGCAGCGTATTAGCGGTGCAGGATACGCAGTATTTT.

This chain uses TRBV24-1 with TRBJ2-1; 11 bases agree with TRBD2. The germline V gene encodes CDR1 KGHDR and CDR2 SFDVKD. CDR3 length: 14 amino acids. Trimming removed 4 bases from V and 12 bases from J; junction bases left unmatched: 7. CDR3 in amino acids: CATSETGTSGRQFF. The CDR3 coding sequence is TGTGCCACCAGTGAGACGGGGACTAGCGGACGGCAGTTCTTC.

The rearrangement uses TRBV7-2 and TRBJ2-5; D is possibly TRBD2 (5 bases). The CDR3 contains 15 residues. V gave up 2 bases and J gave up 2 bases, with 12 bases separating them. Germline CDR1 is SGHTA and CDR2 is FQGNSA. Here the CDR3 reads CASSLSVGAQETQYF. The CDR3 DNA reads TGTGCCAGCAGCTTATCGGTGGGAGCACAAGAGACCCAGTACTTC.

The chain carries TRBV7-9 and TRBJ2-5; no clear D gene. Trimming removed 1 base at V and 2 bases at J, with 5 bases between. The CDR3 contains 13 residues. Germline-derived CDR1 and CDR2 are SEHNR and FQNEAQ (reference sequence). CDR3 loop: CASSLVPQETQYF. The DNA for the CDR3 is TGTGCCAGCAGCTTAGTCCCGCAAGAGACCCAGTACTTC.

The chain uses TRBV19 and TRBJ2-3; 9 positions agree with TRBD1. Looked up from germline, CDR1 is LNHDA and CDR2 is SQIVND (reference sequence). The CDR3 is 16 residues long. V dropped 7 bases and J dropped 2; count of bases not matched to a gene: 10. CDR3 residues: CASNERTGGVTDTQYF. The CDR3 DNA follows: TGTGCCAGTAACGAGCGAACAGGGGGCGTCACAGATACGCAGTATTTT.

This clone was observed at least ten times. Other nucleotide sequences in the sample specify the same CDR3. The chain employs TRBV27 and TRBJ1-2; TRBD1 agrees at 9 bases. The trim removed 3 bases at V and 4 bases at J, leaving 0 bases unmatched. The germline CDR1 and CDR2 sequences are MNHEY and SMNVEV (reference sequence). This CDR3 is 13 amino acids long. CDR3 protein: CASSLTGGYGYTF. CDR3 sequence (DNA): TGTGCCAGCAGTTTGACAGGGGGCTATGGCTACACCTTC.

The V call is TRBV7-9, the J call TRBJ2-7, with 7 bases identical to TRBD2. The V gene's germline CDR1 is SEHNR and CDR2 FQNEAQ (reference sequence). The CDR3 has 15 residues. After removal of 1 base from V and 0 bases from J, the junction contained 3 bases not matched to a gene. The CDR3, as DNA: TGTGCCAGCAGCTTAGATACTAGCGCCTCCTACGAGCAGTACTTC. Its translation: CASSLDTSASYEQYF.

This clone was detected a few times. The chain recombines TRBV28 with TRBJ1-2; D is possibly TRBD1 (5 bases). This CDR3 contains 15 residues. CDR1 MDHEN and CDR2 SYDVKM come from the germline V gene. Trimming left V 7 bases short and J 2 bases short, with 17 bases between. The CDR3 is CASIPGGVENYGYTF. The CDR3 DNA reads TGTGCCAGCATCCCCGGGGGGGTGGAAAACTATGGCTACACCTTC.

This clone was detected only once. The chain couples TRBV11-2 to TRBJ1-2, with TRBD1 as a possible D gene (5 bases). V was cut by 2 bases and J by 8 bases, with 12 bases left in between. Germline V gene lookup returns CDR1 SGHAT and CDR2 FQNNGV. The CDR3 totals 13 residues. The CDR3 DNA is TGTGCCAGCAGCTTAACAGGCCTGAGGGGCTACACCTTC. Translated: CASSLTGLRGYTF.

The genes are TRBV30 and TRBJ1-1, with D possibly TRBD1 on 5 matching bases. The V end was cut by 0 bases, the J end by 4 bases, with 12 bases between. The V gene's germline CDR1 is GTSNPN and CDR2 SVGIG (reference sequence). The CDR3 length is 14 residues. In nucleotides, the CDR3 is TGTGCCTGGAGTGTACCGGGGGGTCGCACTGAAGCTTTCTTT. Its translation is CAWSVPGGRTEAFF.

A word on this clone: In the same sample, other DNA sequences code for this CDR3. The chain joins TRBV27 to TRBJ1-6; 9 bases map to TRBD1. V lost 5 bases to trimming and J lost 6 bases; unmatched junction nucleotides: 2. CDR3 size: 14 residues. From germline, CDR1 is MNHEY and CDR2 SMNVEV (reference sequence). This CDR3 reads CASSPGQGNSPLHF. The CDR3 DNA reads TGTGCCAGCAGTCCGGGACAGGGTAATTCACCCCTCCACTTT.

The V call is TRBV4-2, the J call TRBJ1-1, with TRBD1 matching 11 bases. The CDR3 has 16 residues. With 5 bases clipped from V and 3 bases from J, the junction kept 8 bases outside the gene matches. Germline loops: CDR1 LGHNA, CDR2 YNFKEQ. In nucleotides, the CDR3 is TGTGCCAGCAGCGGGACAGGGGGGAAAAGGGACACTGAAGCTTTCTTT. Protein: CASSGTGGKRDTEAFF.

The chain recombines TRBV6-5 with TRBJ1-6; 7 bases are shared with TRBD1. This CDR3 contains 14 residues. Looked up from germline, CDR1 is MNHEY and CDR2 is SVGAGI. The J segment lost 7 bases and the V segment lost 5 bases, leaving 5 bases of the junction unmatched. The CDR3 loop reads CASSLTGWNSPLHF. The DNA for the CDR3 is TGTGCCAGCAGTCTGACAGGGTGGAATTCACCCCTCCACTTT.

This clone was counted between two and nine times. The chain recombines TRBV2 with TRBJ1-1, with a weak D call TRBD1 (5 bases). With 3 bases removed from V and 2 bases from J, the gap between germline ends came to 7 bases. The CDR3 contains 13 residues. Germline values: CDR1 SNHLY, CDR2 FYNNEI. The CDR3 coding sequence is TGTGCCAGCAGTGAGGGGGGTAACACTGAAGCTTTCTTT. Its translation: CASSEGGNTEAFF. The whole variable domain, filled in from reference TRBV2 and TRBJ1-1, reads EPEVTQTPSHQVTQMGQEVILRCVPISNHLYFYWYRQILGQKVEFLVSFYNNEISEKSEIFDDQFSVERPDGSNFTLKIRSTKLEDSAMYFCASSEGGNTEAFFGQGTRLTVV.

The gene calls are TRBV18 and TRBJ1-4; TRBD1 matches at 8 bases. The CDR3 is 13 residues long. The germline V gene encodes CDR1 KGHSH and CDR2 LQKENI. The ends lost 3 bases at V and 10 bases at J; junction bases unmatched: 4. CDR3 DNA sequence: TGTGCCAGCTCACCCGGACAGGGAGGAAAACTGTTTTTT. Protein: CASSPGQGGKLFF.

The chain combines TRBV2 with TRBJ2-3, with a tentative D call TRBD2 (5 bases). Germline CDR1 SNHLY, CDR2 FYNNEI. The CDR3 loop spans 13 amino acids. Trimming cost V 3 bases and J 6 bases, with 10 bases left between them. Here the CDR3 DNA reads TGTGCCAGCAGTGAGCGGGCCGTCGATACGCAGTATTTT. It yields the protein CASSERAVDTQYF.

V gene TRBV18 combines with J gene TRBJ2-1, with 9 bases fitting TRBD1. V lost 6 bases, J lost 0 bases, and 12 bases stayed unmatched. Germline CDR1 KGHSH, CDR2 LQKENI. CDR3 length: 18 amino acids. The CDR3 nucleotides are TGTGCCAGCTCTCCGGGACAGGGAGGACCCAGCTCCTACAATGAGCAGTTCTTC. Encoded protein: CASSPGQGGPSSYNEQFF.

The chain employs TRBV2 and TRBJ2-7; 7 bases line up with TRBD1. CDR3 length: 13 amino acids. The V gene end was trimmed by 8 bases and the J gene end by 1 base; junction bases not matched to a gene: 5. Per the germline V gene, CDR1 is SNHLY and CDR2 is FYNNEI. CDR3 sequence: CASLMDRSYEQYF. Written as DNA, the CDR3 is TGTGCCAGCTTAATGGACAGGTCCTACGAGCAGTACTTC.

The gene calls are TRBV24-1 and TRBJ1-5, with 9 bases aligning to TRBD1. This CDR3 comprises 17 residues. The junction had 8 bases not matched to a gene; V was cut back by 4 bases and J by 2 bases. Germline lookup yields CDR1 KGHDR and CDR2 SFDVKD. CDR3 region: CATSEHRQGVGNQPQHF. As DNA, the CDR3 is TGTGCCACCAGTGAACACAGACAGGGGGTGGGCAATCAGCCCCAGCATTTT.